In its sample, the clone carrying this TCR beta chain was seen a few times. Its antigen remains unidentified. These data originate in a study of identical twins. Broader study findings: Without tracking the same donors, conclusions rested on cross-sectional statistical analysis. Cord blood's abundant beta clonotypes had fewer insertions, unlike memory repertoires.

Using its own MiXCR run on the 5' RACE reads, TCRdb lists one record per CDR3 protein. The sample comprises about 530,000 distinct CDR3 sequences, approximately 20% of which are singletons, and approximately 0.49% rests with the top ten. Germline loops: CDR1 SGHRS, CDR2 YFSETQ. The germline V and J ends were trimmed by 4 bases and 2 bases, with 22 bases remaining between them. This CDR3 has 18 residues. The same sample was also used in a study of yellow fever vaccine responses in identical twins. Per that paper: Twins reportedly showed a vaccine T cell response that seemed partly convergent and partly personalized.

This TCR was sampled from a woman in her late teens or twenties in good health. This chain links TRBV5-1 with TRBJ2-1, with D possibly being TRBD2 (5 bases). Sequenced sample: CD4+ T cells sorted from blood. CDR3 residues: CASSPRTKTTDTYNEQFF. CDR3 sequence (DNA): TGCGCCAGCAGCCCGAGAACGAAGACTACAGATACCTACAATGAGCAGTTCTTC.